The 30 T cell receptor beta chains below come from one sample, sequenced in a study of T-cell memory formation after mild COVID-19. TCRdb fed the 5' RACE reads into MiXCR, producing one record per CDR3 protein. The data contain about 180,000 distinct CDR3 sequences, under 20% of them singletons. The sequenced sample consisted of PBMCs or a T cell subset sorted from them (not recorded which). The receptors shown here come from a man in his late teens or twenties who had mild COVID-19 (a few samples of this study predate the infection). Cell type and time point are not known.

This clonotype appeared a few times. The chain uses TRBV9 and TRBJ1-1; D perhaps matches TRBD1 (5 bases). The germline V gene has CDR1 SGDLS and CDR2 YYNGEE. The CDR3 is 15 amino acids. The germline V and J ends were trimmed by 4 bases and 4 bases, with 17 bases remaining between them. CDR3 bases: TGTGCCAGCAGCCACAAAGGACACGCTACCACTGAAGCTTTCTTT. It encodes CASSHKGHATTEAFF.

This clonotype was found a few times. The rearrangement uses TRBV4-2 and TRBJ1-2; possibly TRBD1 for D (5 bases). The V gene's germline CDR1 is LGHNA and CDR2 YNFKEQ. The germline V and J ends were trimmed by 0 bases and 7 bases, with 12 bases remaining between them. This CDR3 has 14 residues. For the CDR3, the DNA is TGTGCCAGCAGCCAAGATCTCAGGGTTGGTGGCTACACCTTC. Residues: CASSQDLRVGGYTF.

The rearrangement uses TRBV18 and TRBJ1-6, with a tentative D call TRBD1 (5 bases). The CDR3 is 17 amino acids. Trimming shortened V by 0 bases and J by 4 bases, and 13 bases separated the two germline ends. Germline CDR1 and CDR2: KGHSH and LQKENI. CDR3 in DNA: TGTGCCAGCTCACCACCCGGGACGGACGTTTATAATTCACCCCTCCACTTT. Residues: CASSPPGTDVYNSPLHF. Supplemented by reference TRBV18 and TRBJ1-6, the full variable domain reads NAGVMQNPRHLVRRRGQEARLRCSPMKGHSHVYWYRQLPEEGLKFMVYLQKENIIDESGMPKERFSAEFPKEGPSILRIQQVVRGDSAAYFCASSPPGTDVYNSPLHFGNGTRLTVT.

This clonotype was seen only a few times. This sequence joins TRBV7-2 and TRBJ2-6; D remains ambiguous. Trimming removed 5 bases at V and 0 bases at J, with 14 bases between. The germline V gene has CDR1 SGHTA and CDR2 FQGNSA. The CDR3 has 17 amino acids. The CDR3 region has the DNA TGTGCCAGCAGCCATGGACGGCGGAACTCTGGGGCCAACGTCCTGACTTTC. Protein product: CASSHGRRNSGANVLTF.

The chain carries TRBV2 and TRBJ2-5, with a possible D match to TRBD1 (6 bases). There are 12 residues in the CDR3. The V end was cut by 10 bases, the J end by 1 base, with 10 bases between. Per the germline V gene, CDR1 is SNHLY and CDR2 is FYNNEI. CDR3 DNA: TGTGCCACACACAGGGTCCAAGAGACCCAGTACTTC. Protein sequence: CATHRVQETQYF. The entire variable domain, with the rest obtained from reference TRBV2 and TRBJ2-5, is as follows: EPEVTQTPSHQVTQMGQEVILRCVPISNHLYFYWYRQILGQKVEFLVSFYNNEISEKSEIFDDQFSVERPDGSNFTLKIRSTKLEDSAMYFCATHRVQETQYFGPGTRLLVL.

This clonotype was seen a handful of times. The chain carries TRBV2 and TRBJ2-3, with 14 nucleotides matching TRBD2. V lost 8 bases, J lost 7 bases, and 5 bases stayed unmatched. CDR3 length: 14 residues. Germline V gene lookup returns CDR1 SNHLY and CDR2 FYNNEI. CDR3 amino acids: CASLWTSGGYTQYF. DNA for the CDR3: TGTGCCAGCCTTTGGACTAGCGGGGGGTATACGCAGTATTTT.

This clonotype was recorded a few times. This chain links TRBV11-2 with TRBJ2-2, with 7 bases aligning to TRBD1. Trimming at V came to 4 bases and at J to 2 bases, leaving 4 bases not matched to a gene. Germline V CDR1 and CDR2: SGHAT, FQNNGV. The CDR3 loop spans 15 amino acids. The DNA for the CDR3 is TGTGCCAGCAGCTCTAACAGGGGCAACACCGGGGAGCTGTTTTTT. Translated: CASSSNRGNTGELFF.

This chain links TRBV5-1 with TRBJ2-1, with D perhaps given as TRBD1 or TRBD2 (5 bases each). Deletions cut 4 bases from V and 5 bases from J, with 13 bases between. Germline loops: CDR1 SGHRS, CDR2 YFSETQ. The CDR3 sequence is 14 residues long. CDR3 sequence: CASSHGTANNEQFF. The CDR3 nucleotides are TGCGCCAGCAGCCACGGGACGGCGAACAATGAGCAGTTCTTC.

This clonotype came up a few times. The rearrangement uses TRBV7-2 and TRBJ2-3; the match to TRBD1 covers 8 bases. CDR3 length equals 14 residues. Germline CDR1 SGHTA, CDR2 FQGNSA. The J segment lost 6 bases and the V segment lost 2 bases, leaving 4 bases of the junction unmatched. CDR3 in amino acids: CASSLQGAGDTQYF. The CDR3 bases are TGTGCCAGCAGCTTACAGGGGGCAGGGGATACGCAGTATTTT.

This sequence joins TRBV20-1 and TRBJ2-5, with 7 bases that match TRBD2. Trimming removed 3 bases from V and 4 bases from J; junction bases left unmatched: 11. Looked up from germline, CDR1 is DFQATT and CDR2 is SNEGSKA (reference sequence). The CDR3 is 15 amino acids. The CDR3 here is CSAREAYTGGETQYF. CDR3 nucleotide sequence: TGCAGTGCTAGGGAAGCGTATACGGGGGGAGAGACCCAGTACTTC.

The rearrangement uses TRBV7-9 and TRBJ1-1; D is ambiguous. This CDR3 contains 13 residues. Germline CDR1 is SEHNR and CDR2 is FQNEAQ (reference sequence). Trimming shortened V by 6 bases and J by 3 bases, and 11 bases separated the two germline ends. CDR3 coding DNA: TGTGCCAGCAGGTCCCATGGGGACACTGAAGCTTTCTTT. It is translated as CASRSHGDTEAFF. The whole variable domain, remainder taken from reference TRBV7-9 and TRBJ1-1, is DTGVSQNPRHKITKRGQNVTFRCDPISEHNRLYWYRQTLGQGPEFLTYFQNEAQLEKSRLLSDRFSAERPKGSFSTLEIQRTEQGDSAMYLCASRSHGDTEAFFGQGTRLTVV.

Only a few counts were recorded for this clonotype. V is TRBV20-1 and J is TRBJ2-1; tentative D call: TRBD2 (7 bases). CDR3 length: 10 residues. V lost 7 bases and J lost 9, with 10 bases in between. Germline V gene lookup returns CDR1 DFQATT and CDR2 SNEGSKA (reference sequence). The CDR3 reads CSEGGREQFF. The DNA of the CDR3 is TGCAGTGAGGGGGGGCGTGAGCAGTTCTTC.

In its sample, this clonotype was seen a few times. The J gene is TRBJ1-1, the V gene TRBV7-9; D is ambiguous. This CDR3 contains 13 residues. V gave up 1 base and J gave up 7 bases, with 10 bases separating them. Germline assignment: CDR1 SEHNR and CDR2 FQNEAQ (reference sequence). The CDR3 nucleotides are TGTGCCAGCAGCTTAGAAACTCTGCTTGAAGCTTTCTTT. Protein sequence: CASSLETLLEAFF.

This clonotype has a handful of counts. V usage is TRBV7-2 and J usage is TRBJ1-2, with 8 bases identical to TRBD1. With V trimmed by 4 bases and J by 5 bases, 6 bases remained unmatched. Germline CDR1 SGHTA, CDR2 FQGNSA. This CDR3 has 14 residues. The CDR3 here is CASSSTGQVYGYTF. For the CDR3, the DNA is TGTGCCAGCAGCTCGACGGGACAGGTGTATGGCTACACCTTC.

The rearrangement uses TRBV6-6 and TRBJ1-2; 7 nucleotides line up with TRBD1. Unmatched junction bases numbered 18, after V lost 6 bases and J lost 2 bases. Germline V gives CDR1 MNHNY, CDR2 SVGAGI (reference sequence). The length of the CDR3 is 18 residues. DNA of the CDR3: TGTGCCAGCAGCCCAGGAAGAGGGGACAGCTCCCTCAACTATGGCTACACCTTC. This encodes CASSPGRGDSSLNYGYTF.

A few counts support this clonotype. This chain uses TRBV6-5 with TRBJ2-2; no clear D gene. CDR1 MNHEY and CDR2 SVGAGI come from the germline V gene. The V end lost 0 bases, the J end lost 2 bases, and 10 bases lay between the germline ends. The CDR3 contains 16 residues. CDR3 loop: CASSYSPTINTGELFF. Written as DNA, the CDR3 is TGTGCCAGCAGTTACTCCCCGACAATTAACACCGGGGAGCTGTTTTTT.

The rearrangement joins TRBV20-1 to TRBJ1-1; D is ambiguous. This CDR3 is 12 amino acids long. The germline V gene has CDR1 DFQATT and CDR2 SNEGSKA (reference sequence). V was trimmed by 3 bases and J by 1 base, leaving 6 bases between them. The CDR3 region is CSASVGNTEAFF. DNA of the CDR3: TGCAGTGCTAGTGTGGGGAACACTGAAGCTTTCTTT.

The rearrangement joins TRBV7-8 to TRBJ2-2, with D perhaps matching TRBD1 or TRBD2 (5 bases each). Trimming shortened V by 4 bases and J by 2 bases, and 14 bases separated the two germline ends. The length of the CDR3 is 16 residues. Germline lookup yields CDR1 SGHVS and CDR2 FQNEAQ. DNA for the CDR3: TGTGCCAGCAGCTACCGGGACCTCATTAACACCGGGGAGCTGTTTTTT. It translates to CASSYRDLINTGELFF.

The rearrangement joins TRBV12-3 or TRBV12-4 to TRBJ1-5, with TRBD1 identical over 8 bases. The CDR3 covers 14 residues. J lost 4 bases, V lost 7 bases, and 6 bases had no gene match. CDR3 region: CASTADRANQPQHF. DNA for the CDR3: TGTGCCAGCACCGCGGACAGGGCAAATCAGCCCCAGCATTTT.

The rearrangement links TRBV5-1 to TRBJ1-1; 8 bases match TRBD1. CDR3 length equals 14 residues. The V segment lost 4 bases and the J segment 1 base; nucleotides outside the gene matches: 3. Germline CDR1 and CDR2: SGHRS and YFSETQ. The CDR3 sequence: CASSQGAGNTEAFF. The CDR3 nucleotides are TGCGCCAGCAGCCAGGGGGCTGGGAACACTGAAGCTTTCTTT.

The chain uses TRBV12-3 or TRBV12-4 and TRBJ1-6, with 8 bases matching TRBD1. V gave up 7 bases and J gave up 10 bases; unmatched junction bases: 9. CDR3 size: 14 residues. CDR3 residues: CASIDTGGGSPLHF. The CDR3 nucleotides are TGTGCCAGCATTGACACAGGGGGAGGCTCACCCCTCCACTTT.

This clonotype has a count of ten or more. A junction boundary mismatches the germline segment, possibly from a read error. This chain links TRBV12-3 or TRBV12-4 with TRBJ1-5; a possible D gene is TRBD1 (6 bases). The CDR3 covers 13 residues. The CDR3 bases are TGTGCCAGCAGCTTAGGACAGAATCAGCCCCAGCATTTT. Translated, it gives CASSLGQNQPQHF.

The rearrangement joins TRBV28 to TRBJ2-7; a possible D gene is TRBD1 (6 bases). V lost 3 bases, J lost 3 bases, and 12 bases lay in between. Per germline, CDR1 MDHEN and CDR2 SYDVKM. The CDR3 has 14 amino acids. CDR3 nucleotides: TGTGCCAGCAGTTTTCAGGGACACTTCTACGAGCAGTACGTC. It yields the protein CASSFQGHFYEQYV.

The chain uses TRBV28 and TRBJ1-4; the match to TRBD1 covers 8 bases. J lost 10 bases, V lost 3 bases, and 7 bases had no gene match. The CDR3 contains 14 residues. Germline values: CDR1 MDHEN, CDR2 SYDVKM. The CDR3 sequence is CASSLGQEIGKLFF. The CDR3 nucleotides read TGTGCCAGCAGTTTGGGACAGGAAATTGGAAAACTGTTTTTT.

In its sample, this clonotype was seen many times. CDR3 protein: CASSFQGADTEAFF. The CDR3 nucleotides are TGTGCCAGCAGCTTTCAGGGGGCGGACACTGAAGCTTTCTTT. The rearrangement uses TRBV7-9 and TRBJ1-1, with TRBD1 identical over 8 bases. J lost 3 bases, V lost 3 bases, and 3 bases had no gene match. This CDR3 has 14 residues. CDR1 SEHNR and CDR2 FQNEAQ come from the germline V gene (reference sequence).

This chain uses TRBV12-3 or TRBV12-4 with TRBJ2-3, with TRBD2 identical over 9 bases. The CDR3 consists of 16 residues. Losses at the gene ends were 8 bases for V and 1 base for J; bases not matched to a gene: 10. CDR3 protein: CASLMGRGGRTDTQYF. The CDR3 DNA sequence: TGTGCCAGCCTAATGGGGCGGGGGGGCCGCACAGATACGCAGTATTTT.

This clonotype appeared many times. The chain is built from TRBV7-2 and TRBJ2-5; D not resolved. The CDR3 is 11 residues long. The V gene lost 5 bases and the J gene lost 6 bases, with 7 bases spanning the gap. Germline CDR1 SGHTA, CDR2 FQGNSA. DNA of the CDR3: TGTGCCAGCAGCCCCTGGAAGACCCAGTACTTC. Its translation is CASSPWKTQYF.

The CDR3 sequence is CSAKIAEETQYF. The CDR3 region has the DNA TGCAGTGCTAAGATTGCGGAAGAGACCCAGTACTTC. The chain couples TRBV20-1 to TRBJ2-5; D ambiguous. The length of the CDR3 is 12 residues. V lost 4 bases and J 3 bases, leaving 9 bases between the germline ends. Germline V gene lookup returns CDR1 DFQATT and CDR2 SNEGSKA (reference sequence).

The sample holds a few counts of this clonotype. The DNA for the CDR3 is TGTGCCAGCGTCGACCCTCTTGTCTCCTATGGCTACACCTTC. Protein: CASVDPLVSYGYTF. The rearrangement joins TRBV6-2 or TRBV6-3 to TRBJ1-2; no clear D. Between the trimmed V and J ends, which lost 8 bases and 4 bases, there was a span of 17 bases. This CDR3 spans 14 amino acids. CDR1 is MNHEY, CDR2 SVGEGT, per germline.

The rearrangement uses TRBV2 and TRBJ2-7; perhaps TRBD1 as D (5 bases). This CDR3 spans 14 amino acids. The ends were cut back, 7 bases at V and 2 bases at J, with 15 bases in the middle. Germline CDR1 SNHLY, CDR2 FYNNEI. For the CDR3, the DNA is TGTGCCAGCAATCTTCCGGGCAGGGCCTACGAGCAGTACGTC. Protein product: CASNLPGRAYEQYV.